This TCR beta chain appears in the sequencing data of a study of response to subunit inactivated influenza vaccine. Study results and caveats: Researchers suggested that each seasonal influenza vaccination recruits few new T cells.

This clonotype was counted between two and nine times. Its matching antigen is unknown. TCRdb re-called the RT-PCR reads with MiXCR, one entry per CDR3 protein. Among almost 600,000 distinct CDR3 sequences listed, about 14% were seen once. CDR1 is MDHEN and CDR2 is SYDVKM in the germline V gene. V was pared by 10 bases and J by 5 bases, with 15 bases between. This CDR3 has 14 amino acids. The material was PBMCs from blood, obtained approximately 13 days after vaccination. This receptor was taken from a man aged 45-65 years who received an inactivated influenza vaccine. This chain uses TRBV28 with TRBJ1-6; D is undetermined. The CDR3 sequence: CATNSGSHNSPLHF. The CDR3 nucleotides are TGTGCCACAAACTCCGGGAGTCATAATTCACCCCTCCACTTT. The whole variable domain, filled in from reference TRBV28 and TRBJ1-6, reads DVKVTQSSRYLVKRTGEKVFLECVQDMDHENMFWYRQDPGLGLRLIYFSYDVKMKEKGDIPEGYSVSREKKERFSLILESASTNQTSMYLCATNSGSHNSPLHFGNGTRLTVT.